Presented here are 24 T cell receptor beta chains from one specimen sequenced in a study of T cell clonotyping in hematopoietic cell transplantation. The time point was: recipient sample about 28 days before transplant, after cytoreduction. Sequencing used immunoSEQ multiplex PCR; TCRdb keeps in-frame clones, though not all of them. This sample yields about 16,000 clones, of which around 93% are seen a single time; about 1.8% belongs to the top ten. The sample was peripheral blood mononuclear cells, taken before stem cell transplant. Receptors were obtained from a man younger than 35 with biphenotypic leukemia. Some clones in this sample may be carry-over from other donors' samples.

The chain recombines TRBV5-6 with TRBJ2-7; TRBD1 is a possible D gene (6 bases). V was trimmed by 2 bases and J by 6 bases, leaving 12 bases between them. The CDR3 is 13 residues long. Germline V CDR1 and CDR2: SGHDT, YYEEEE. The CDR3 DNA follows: TGTGCCAGCAGCTTCGGCAGGGGTGCCGAGCAGTACTTC. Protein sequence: CASSFGRGAEQYF.

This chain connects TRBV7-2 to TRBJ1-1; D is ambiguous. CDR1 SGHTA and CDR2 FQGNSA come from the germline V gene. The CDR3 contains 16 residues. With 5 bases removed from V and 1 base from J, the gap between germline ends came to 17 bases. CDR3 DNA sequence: TGTGCCAGCAGCGCCCAGTCAGGAAGGGCGAACACTGAAGCTTTCTTT. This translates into CASSAQSGRANTEAFF.

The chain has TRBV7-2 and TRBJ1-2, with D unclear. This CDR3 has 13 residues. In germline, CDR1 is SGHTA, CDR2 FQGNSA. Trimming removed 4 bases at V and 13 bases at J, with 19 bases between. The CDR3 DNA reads TGTGCCAGCAGCTCCGGACCGATAGAAGTAGGCACCTTC. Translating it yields CASSSGPIEVGTF.

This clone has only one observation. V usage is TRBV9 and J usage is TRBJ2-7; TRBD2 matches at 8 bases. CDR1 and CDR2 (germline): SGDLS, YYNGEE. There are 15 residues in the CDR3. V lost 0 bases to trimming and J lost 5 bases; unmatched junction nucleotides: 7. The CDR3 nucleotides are TGTGCCAGCAGCGTAGCGGGCGGGGGGCAGGACGAGCAGTACTTC. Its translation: CASSVAGGGQDEQYF.

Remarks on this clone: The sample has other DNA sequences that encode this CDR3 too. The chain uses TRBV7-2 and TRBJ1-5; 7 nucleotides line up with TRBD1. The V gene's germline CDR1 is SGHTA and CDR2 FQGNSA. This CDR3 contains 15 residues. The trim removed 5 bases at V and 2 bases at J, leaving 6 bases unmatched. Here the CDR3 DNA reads TGTGCCAGCAGCCCCCGGACAGGAGGCAATCAGCCCCAGCATTTT. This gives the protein CASSPRTGGNQPQHF.

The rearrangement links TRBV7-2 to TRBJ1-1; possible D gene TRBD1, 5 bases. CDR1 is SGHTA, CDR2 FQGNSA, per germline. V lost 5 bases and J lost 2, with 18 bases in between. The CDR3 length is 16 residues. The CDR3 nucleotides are TGTGCCAGCAGCACTTCCCTTGGGCAGGGTAACACTGAAGCTTTCTTT. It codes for CASSTSLGQGNTEAFF.

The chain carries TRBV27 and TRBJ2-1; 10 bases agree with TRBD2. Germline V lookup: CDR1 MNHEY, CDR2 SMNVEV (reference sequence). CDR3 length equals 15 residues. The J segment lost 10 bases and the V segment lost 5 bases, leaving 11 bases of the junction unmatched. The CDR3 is CASSPGLAAQGEQFF. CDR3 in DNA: TGTGCCAGCAGTCCCGGACTAGCGGCCCAAGGGGAGCAGTTCTTC.

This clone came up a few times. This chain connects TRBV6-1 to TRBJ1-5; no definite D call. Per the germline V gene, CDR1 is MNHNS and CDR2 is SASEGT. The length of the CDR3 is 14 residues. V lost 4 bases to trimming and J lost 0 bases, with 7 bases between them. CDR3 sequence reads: CASSVYTSNQPQHF. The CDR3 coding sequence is TGTGCCAGCAGTGTTTACACTAGCAATCAGCCCCAGCATTTT.

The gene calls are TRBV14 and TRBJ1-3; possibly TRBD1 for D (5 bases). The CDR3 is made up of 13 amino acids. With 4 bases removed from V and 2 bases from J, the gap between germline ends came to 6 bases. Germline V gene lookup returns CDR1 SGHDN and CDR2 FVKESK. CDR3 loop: CASSLGAGNTIYF. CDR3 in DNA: TGTGCCAGCAGCCTAGGGGCTGGAAACACCATATATTTT.

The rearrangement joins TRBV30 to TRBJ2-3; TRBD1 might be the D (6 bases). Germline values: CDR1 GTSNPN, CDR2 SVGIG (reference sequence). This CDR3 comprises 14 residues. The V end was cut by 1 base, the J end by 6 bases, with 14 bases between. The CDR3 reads CAWSDQTGVDTQYF. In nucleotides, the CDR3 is TGTGCCTGGAGTGATCAGACAGGCGTCGATACGCAGTATTTT.

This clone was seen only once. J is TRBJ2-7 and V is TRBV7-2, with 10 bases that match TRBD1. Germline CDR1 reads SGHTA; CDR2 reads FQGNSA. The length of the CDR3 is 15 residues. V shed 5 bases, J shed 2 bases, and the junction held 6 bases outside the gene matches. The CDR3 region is CASSRDRGLTYEQYF. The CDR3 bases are TGTGCCAGCAGCCGAGACAGGGGGCTTACCTACGAGCAGTACTTC.

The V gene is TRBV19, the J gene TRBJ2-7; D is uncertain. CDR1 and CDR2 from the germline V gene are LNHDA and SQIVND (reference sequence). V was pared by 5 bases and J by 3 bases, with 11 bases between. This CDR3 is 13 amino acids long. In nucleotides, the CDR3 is TGTGCCAGTAGTGGTAATGTCGGCTACGAGCAGTACTTC. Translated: CASSGNVGYEQYF. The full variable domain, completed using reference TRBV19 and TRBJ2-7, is DGGITQSPKYLFRKEGQNVTLSCEQNLNHDAMYWYRQDPGQGLRLIYYSQIVNDFQKGDIAEGYSVSREKKESFPLTVTSAQKNPTAFYLCASSGNVGYEQYFGPGTRLTVT.

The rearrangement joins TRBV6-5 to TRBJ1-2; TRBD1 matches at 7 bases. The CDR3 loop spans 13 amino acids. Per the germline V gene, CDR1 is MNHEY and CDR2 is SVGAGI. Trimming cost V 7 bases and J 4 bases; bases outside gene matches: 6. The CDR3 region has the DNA TGTGCCAGCACCACAGGGACAGCCTATGGCTACACCTTC. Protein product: CASTTGTAYGYTF.

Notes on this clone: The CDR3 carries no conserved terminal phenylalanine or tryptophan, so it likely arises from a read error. This CDR3 reads CASSYRGQGIYGYTL. For the CDR3, the DNA is TGTGCCAGCAGTTACAGGGGGCAGGGCATCTATGGCTACACCCTC. The genes are TRBV6-5 and TRBJ1-2, with 7 bases lining up with TRBD1. The CDR3 totals 15 residues. CDR1 is MNHEY, CDR2 SVGAGI, per germline. The J segment lost 4 bases and the V segment lost 2 bases, leaving 7 bases of the junction unmatched.

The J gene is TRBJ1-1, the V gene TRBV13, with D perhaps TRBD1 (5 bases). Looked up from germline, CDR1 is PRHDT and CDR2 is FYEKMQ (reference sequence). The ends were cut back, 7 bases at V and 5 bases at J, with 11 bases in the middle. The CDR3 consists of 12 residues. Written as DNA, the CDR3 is TGTGCCAGCAATAACAGGAGGACTGAAGCTTTCTTT. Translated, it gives CASNNRRTEAFF.

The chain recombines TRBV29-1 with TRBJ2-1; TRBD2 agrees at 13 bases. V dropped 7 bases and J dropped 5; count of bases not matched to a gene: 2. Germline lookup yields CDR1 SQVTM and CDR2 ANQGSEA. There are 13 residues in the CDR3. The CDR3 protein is CSGGTSGDNEQFF. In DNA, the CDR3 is TGCAGCGGCGGGACTAGCGGGGACAATGAGCAGTTCTTC.

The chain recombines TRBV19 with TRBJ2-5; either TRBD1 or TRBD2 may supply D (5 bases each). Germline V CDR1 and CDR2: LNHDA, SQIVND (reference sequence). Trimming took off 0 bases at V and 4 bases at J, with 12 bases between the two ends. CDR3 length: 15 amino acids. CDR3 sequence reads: CASSIDLRGAETQYF. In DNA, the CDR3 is TGTGCCAGTAGTATAGATCTTAGAGGGGCAGAGACCCAGTACTTC.

This CDR3 reads CASSYRVTGNSYEQYF. CDR3 nucleotides: TGTGCCAGCAGTTACCGGGTGACAGGTAACTCCTACGAGCAGTACTTC. This rearrangement joins TRBV6-5 to TRBJ2-7; weak D call: TRBD1 (6 bases). Germline loops: CDR1 MNHEY, CDR2 SVGAGI. The CDR3 sequence is 16 residues long. The V end was cut by 2 bases, the J end by 0 bases, with 14 bases between.

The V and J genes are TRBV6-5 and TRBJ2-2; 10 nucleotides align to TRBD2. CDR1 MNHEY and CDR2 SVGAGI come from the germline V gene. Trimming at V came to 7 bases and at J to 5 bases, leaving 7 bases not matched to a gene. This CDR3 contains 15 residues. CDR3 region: CASTPAGGRTGELFF. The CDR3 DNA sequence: TGTGCCAGCACCCCAGCGGGGGGGCGGACCGGGGAGCTGTTTTTT.

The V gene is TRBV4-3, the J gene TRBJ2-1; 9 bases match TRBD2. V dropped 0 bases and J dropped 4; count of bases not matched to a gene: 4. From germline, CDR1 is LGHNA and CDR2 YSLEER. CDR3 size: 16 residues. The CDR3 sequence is CASSQDPLAGYNEQFF. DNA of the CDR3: TGCGCCAGCAGCCAAGATCCCCTAGCGGGGTACAATGAGCAGTTCTTC.

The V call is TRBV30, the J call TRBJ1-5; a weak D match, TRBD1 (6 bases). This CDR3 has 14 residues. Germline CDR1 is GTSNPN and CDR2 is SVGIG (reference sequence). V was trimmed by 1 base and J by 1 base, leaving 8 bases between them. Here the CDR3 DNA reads TGTGCCTGGAGTGGCGGACAGAGCAATCAGCCCCAGCATTTT. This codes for CAWSGGQSNQPQHF.

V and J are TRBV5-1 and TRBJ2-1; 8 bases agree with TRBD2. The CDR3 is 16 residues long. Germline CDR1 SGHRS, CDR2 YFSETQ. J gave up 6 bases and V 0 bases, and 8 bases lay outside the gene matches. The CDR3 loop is CASSLDPGTRANEQFF. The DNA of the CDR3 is TGCGCCAGCAGCTTGGACCCCGGGACTAGAGCCAATGAGCAGTTCTTC.

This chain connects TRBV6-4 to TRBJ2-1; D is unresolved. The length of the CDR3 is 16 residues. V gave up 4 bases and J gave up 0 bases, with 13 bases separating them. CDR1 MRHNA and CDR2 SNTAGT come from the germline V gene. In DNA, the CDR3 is TGTGCCAGCAGTGGGTCCCGAAGCAGCTCCTACAATGAGCAGTTCTTC. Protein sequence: CASSGSRSSSYNEQFF.

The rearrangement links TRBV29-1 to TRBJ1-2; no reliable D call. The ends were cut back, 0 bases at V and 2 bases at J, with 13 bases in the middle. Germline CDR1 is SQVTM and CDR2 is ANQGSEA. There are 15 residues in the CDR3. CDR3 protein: CSVEDQMTGNYGYTF. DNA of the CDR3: TGCAGCGTTGAAGATCAGATGACGGGGAACTATGGCTACACCTTC.